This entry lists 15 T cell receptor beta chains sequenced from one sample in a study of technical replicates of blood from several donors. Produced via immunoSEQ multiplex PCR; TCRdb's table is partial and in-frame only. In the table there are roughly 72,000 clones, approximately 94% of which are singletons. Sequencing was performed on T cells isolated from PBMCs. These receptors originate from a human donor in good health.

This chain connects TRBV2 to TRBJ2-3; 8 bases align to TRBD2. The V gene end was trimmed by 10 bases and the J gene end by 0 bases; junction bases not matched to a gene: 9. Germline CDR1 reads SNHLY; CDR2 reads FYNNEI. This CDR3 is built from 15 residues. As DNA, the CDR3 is TGTGCCATCACCCGACTAGCGTCTAGCACAGATACGCAGTATTTT. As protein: CAITRLASSTDTQYF.

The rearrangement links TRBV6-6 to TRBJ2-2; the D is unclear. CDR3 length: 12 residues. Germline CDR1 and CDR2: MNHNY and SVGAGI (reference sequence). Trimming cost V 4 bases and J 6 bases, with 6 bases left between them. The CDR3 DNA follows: TGTGCCAGCAGTTTGACACCCGGGGAGCTGTTTTTT. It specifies CASSLTPGELFF.

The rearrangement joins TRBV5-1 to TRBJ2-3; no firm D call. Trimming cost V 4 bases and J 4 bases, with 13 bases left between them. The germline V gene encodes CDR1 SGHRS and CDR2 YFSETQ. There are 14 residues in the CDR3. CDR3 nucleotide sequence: TGCGCCAGCAGCGCCCAGGTTTCCTCAGATACGCAGTATTTT. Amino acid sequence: CASSAQVSSDTQYF.

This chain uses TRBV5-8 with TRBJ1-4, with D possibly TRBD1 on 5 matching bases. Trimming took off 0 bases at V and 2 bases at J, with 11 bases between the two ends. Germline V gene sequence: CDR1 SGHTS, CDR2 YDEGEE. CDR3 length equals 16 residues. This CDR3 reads CASSLGATETNEKLFF. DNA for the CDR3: TGTGCCAGCAGCTTGGGCGCGACAGAGACTAATGAAAAACTGTTTTTT.

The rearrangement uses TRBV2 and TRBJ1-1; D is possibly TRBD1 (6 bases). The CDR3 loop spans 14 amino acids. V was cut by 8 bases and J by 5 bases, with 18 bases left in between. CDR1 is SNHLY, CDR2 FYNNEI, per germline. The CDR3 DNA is TGTGCCAGCCTCTTGTACAGGGAAGCTACTGAAGCTTTCTTT. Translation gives CASLLYREATEAFF.

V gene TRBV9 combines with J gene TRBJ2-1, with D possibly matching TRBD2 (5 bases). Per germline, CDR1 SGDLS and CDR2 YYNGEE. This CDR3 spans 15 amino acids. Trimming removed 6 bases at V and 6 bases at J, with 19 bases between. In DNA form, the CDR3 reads TGTGCCAGCAACGGAGGCGGCAGTACGTTCAATGAGCAGTTCTTC. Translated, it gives CASNGGGSTFNEQFF.

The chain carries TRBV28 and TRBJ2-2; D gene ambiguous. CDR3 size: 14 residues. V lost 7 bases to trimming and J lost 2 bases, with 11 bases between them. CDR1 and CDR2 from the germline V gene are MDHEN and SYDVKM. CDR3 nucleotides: TGTGCCAGCATCAGAAGAATTAACACCGGGGAGCTGTTTTTT. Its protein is CASIRRINTGELFF.

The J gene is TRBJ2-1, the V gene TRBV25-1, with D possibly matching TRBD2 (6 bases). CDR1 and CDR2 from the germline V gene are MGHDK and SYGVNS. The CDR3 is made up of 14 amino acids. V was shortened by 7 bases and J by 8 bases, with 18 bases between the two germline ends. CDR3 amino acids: CASTPGEVGYEQFF. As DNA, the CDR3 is TGTGCCAGCACTCCCGGGGAGGTAGGGTATGAGCAGTTCTTC.

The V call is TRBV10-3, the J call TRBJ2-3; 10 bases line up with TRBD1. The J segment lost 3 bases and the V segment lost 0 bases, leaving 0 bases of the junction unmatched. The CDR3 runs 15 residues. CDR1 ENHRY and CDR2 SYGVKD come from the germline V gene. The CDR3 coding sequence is TGTGCCATCAGTGAGTCGGGACAGGGGACAGATACGCAGTATTTT. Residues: CAISESGQGTDTQYF.

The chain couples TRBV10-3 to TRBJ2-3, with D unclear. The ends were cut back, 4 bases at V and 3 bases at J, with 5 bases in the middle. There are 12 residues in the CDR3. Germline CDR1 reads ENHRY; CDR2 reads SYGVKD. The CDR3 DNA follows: TGTGCCATCAGTGTCCGGACAGATACGCAGTATTTT. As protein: CAISVRTDTQYF.

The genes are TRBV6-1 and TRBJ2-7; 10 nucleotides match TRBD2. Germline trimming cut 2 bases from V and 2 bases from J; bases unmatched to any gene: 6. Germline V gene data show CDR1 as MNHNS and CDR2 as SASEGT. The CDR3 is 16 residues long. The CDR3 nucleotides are TGTGCCAGCAGTGAATCAGCGGGAGGGCCAACCTACGAGCAGTACTTC. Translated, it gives CASSESAGGPTYEQYF.

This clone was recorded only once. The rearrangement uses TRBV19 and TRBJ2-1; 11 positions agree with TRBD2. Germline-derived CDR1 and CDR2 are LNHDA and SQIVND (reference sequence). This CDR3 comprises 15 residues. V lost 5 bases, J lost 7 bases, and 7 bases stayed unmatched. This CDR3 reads CASSPRTSGLNEQFF. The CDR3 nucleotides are TGTGCCAGTAGTCCCCGGACTAGCGGGCTAAATGAGCAGTTCTTC.

The DNA of the CDR3 is TGTGCCAGCAGTTTTACCGGTGGGAACACTGAAGCTTTCTTT. Protein product: CASSFTGGNTEAFF. The rearrangement links TRBV27 to TRBJ1-1; no clear D. Deletions cut 3 bases from V and 1 base from J, with 9 bases between. Looked up from germline, CDR1 is MNHEY and CDR2 is SMNVEV (reference sequence). The CDR3 contains 14 residues.

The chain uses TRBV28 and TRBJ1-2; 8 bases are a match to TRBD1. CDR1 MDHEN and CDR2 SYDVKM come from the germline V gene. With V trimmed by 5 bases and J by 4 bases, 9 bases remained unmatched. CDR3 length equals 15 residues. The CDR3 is CASSPGQGGGYGYTF. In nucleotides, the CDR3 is TGTGCCAGCAGTCCAGGACAGGGAGGGGGCTATGGCTACACCTTC.

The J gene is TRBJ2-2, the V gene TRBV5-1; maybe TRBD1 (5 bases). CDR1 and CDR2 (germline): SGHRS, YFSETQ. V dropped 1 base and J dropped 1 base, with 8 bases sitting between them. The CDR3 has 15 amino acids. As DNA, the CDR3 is TGCGCCAGCAGCTTGAGGCAGGGGAACACCGGGGAGCTGTTTTTT. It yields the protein CASSLRQGNTGELFF.